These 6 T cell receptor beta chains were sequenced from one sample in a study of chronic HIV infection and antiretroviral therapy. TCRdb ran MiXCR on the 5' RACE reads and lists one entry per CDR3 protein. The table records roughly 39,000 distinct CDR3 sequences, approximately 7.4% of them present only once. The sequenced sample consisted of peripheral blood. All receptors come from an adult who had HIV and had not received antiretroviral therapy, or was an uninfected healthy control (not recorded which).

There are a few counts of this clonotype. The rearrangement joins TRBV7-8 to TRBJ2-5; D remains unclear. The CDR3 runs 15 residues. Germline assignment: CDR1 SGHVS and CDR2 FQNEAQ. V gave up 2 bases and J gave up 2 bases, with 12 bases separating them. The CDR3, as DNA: TGTGCCAGCAGCTTACCCAGCAATCTACAAGAGACCCAGTACTTC. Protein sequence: CASSLPSNLQETQYF. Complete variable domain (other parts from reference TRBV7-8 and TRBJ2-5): GAGVSQSPRYKVAKRGQDVALRCDPISGHVSLFWYQQALGQGPEFLTYFQNEAQLDKSGLPSDRFFAERPEGSVSTLKIQRTQQEDSAVYLCASSLPSNLQETQYFGPGTRLLVL.

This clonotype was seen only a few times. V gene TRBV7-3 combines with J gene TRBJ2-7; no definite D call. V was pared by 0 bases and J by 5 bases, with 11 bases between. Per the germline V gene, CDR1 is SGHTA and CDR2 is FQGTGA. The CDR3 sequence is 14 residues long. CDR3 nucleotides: TGTGCCAGCAGCTTAACGTCGGGTAGGGACGAGCAGTACTTC. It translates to CASSLTSGRDEQYF.

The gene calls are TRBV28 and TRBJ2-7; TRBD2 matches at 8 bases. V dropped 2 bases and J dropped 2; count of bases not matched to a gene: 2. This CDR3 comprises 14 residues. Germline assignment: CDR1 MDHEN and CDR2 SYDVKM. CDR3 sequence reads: CASSLTREAYEQYF. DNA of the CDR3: TGTGCCAGCAGTTTAACGCGGGAGGCCTACGAGCAGTACTTC. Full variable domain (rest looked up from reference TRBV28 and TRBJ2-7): DVKVTQSSRYLVKRTGEKVFLECVQDMDHENMFWYRQDPGLGLRLIYFSYDVKMKEKGDIPEGYSVSREKKERFSLILESASTNQTSMYLCASSLTREAYEQYFGPGTRLTVT.

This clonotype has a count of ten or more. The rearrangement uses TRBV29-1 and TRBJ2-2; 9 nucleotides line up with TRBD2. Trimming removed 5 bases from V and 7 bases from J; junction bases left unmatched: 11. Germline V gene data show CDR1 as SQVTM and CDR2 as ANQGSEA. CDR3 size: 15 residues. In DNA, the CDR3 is TGCAGCGTTCAAACCGGGACTAGCAGAGACGGGGAGCTGTTTTTT. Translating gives CSVQTGTSRDGELFF.

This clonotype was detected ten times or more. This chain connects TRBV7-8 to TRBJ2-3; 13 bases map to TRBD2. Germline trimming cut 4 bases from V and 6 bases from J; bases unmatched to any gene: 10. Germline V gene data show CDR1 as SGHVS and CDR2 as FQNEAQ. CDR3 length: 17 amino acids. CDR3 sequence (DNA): TGTGCCAGCAGCTCCGAGCGGACTAGCGGGAGCGGGGATACGCAGTATTTT. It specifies CASSSERTSGSGDTQYF.

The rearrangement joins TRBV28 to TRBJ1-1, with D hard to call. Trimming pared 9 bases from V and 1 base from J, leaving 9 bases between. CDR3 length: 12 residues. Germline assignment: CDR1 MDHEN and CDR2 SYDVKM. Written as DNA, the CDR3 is TGTGCCAGTACGGAGCCGAACACTGAAGCTTTCTTT. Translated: CASTEPNTEAFF.